The sequence of this TCR beta chain was determined in a study of regulatory T cells in long-lasting Graves disease. Overall study findings and caveats: TRBV28 was favored in persistent disease, as were TRBJ1-2 and TRBJ2-5.

Time point defined: newly diagnosed GD, antithyroid drugs for less than 3 months. Construction of the TCR library relied on RNA isolated from PBMCs. This clonotype was counted between two and nine times. The antigen is unknown. Unmatched junction bases numbered 3, after V lost 6 bases and J lost 2 bases. CDR1 LNHDA and CDR2 SQIVND come from the germline V gene (reference sequence). CDR3 length: 14 residues. Construction of the TCR beta libraries employed iRepertoire HTBI primers in conjunction with Arm-PCR of CDR3 regions. MiXCR was run by TCRdb on the multiplex PCR reads, yielding one entry per CDR3 protein. Among almost 450,000 distinct CDR3 sequences listed, approximately 16% were seen once. These sequences were also reported in another study, on T cells in Graves' hyperthyroidism and ophthalmopathy.

The sample here was peripheral blood mononuclear cells (PBMCs), taken at new diagnosis, from a patient treated with antithyroid drugs. The clonotype was recovered from a woman in her twenties or thirties with Graves disease. The V and J genes are TRBV19 and TRBJ1-2, with 10 bases matching TRBD1. The CDR3 nucleotides read TGTGCCAGTAGCTCGACAGGGGGCAACTATGGCTACACCTTC. Its protein is CASSSTGGNYGYTF.